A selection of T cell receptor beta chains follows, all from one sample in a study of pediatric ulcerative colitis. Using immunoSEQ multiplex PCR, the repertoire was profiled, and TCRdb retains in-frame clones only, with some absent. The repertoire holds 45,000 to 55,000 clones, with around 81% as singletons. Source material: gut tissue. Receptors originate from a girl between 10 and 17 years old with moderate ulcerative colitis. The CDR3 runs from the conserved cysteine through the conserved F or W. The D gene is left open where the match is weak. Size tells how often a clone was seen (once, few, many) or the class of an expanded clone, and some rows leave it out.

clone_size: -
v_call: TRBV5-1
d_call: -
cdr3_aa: CASSLGTGMNYGYTF

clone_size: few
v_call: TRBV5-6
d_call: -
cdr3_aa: CASSFGTNSYEQYF

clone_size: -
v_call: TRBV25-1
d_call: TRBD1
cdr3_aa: CASSPPGQGSNYGYTF

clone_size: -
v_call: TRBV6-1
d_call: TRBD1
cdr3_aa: CASSRQGANTEAFF

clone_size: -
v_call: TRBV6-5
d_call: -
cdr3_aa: CASSYGTESKQYF

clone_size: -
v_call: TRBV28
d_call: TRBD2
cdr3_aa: CASSSTSGLYQETQYF

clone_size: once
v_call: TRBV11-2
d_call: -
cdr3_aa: CASSLGGTSYEQYF

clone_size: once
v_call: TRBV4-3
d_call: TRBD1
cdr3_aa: CASSQERVGQGAKDEQFF

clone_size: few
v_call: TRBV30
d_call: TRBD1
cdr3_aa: CAWSQGAISGNTIYF

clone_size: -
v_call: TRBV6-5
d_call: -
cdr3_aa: CASSYRRDNSYEQYF

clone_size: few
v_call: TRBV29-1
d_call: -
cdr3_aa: CSGTGSSYNEQFF

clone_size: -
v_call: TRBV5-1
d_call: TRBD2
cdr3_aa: CASSLAGSPREQYF

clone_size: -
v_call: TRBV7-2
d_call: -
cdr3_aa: CASSLTQSYGYTF

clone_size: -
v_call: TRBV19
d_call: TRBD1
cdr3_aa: CASSIRRDRNTGELFF

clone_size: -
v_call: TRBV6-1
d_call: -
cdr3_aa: CASSEVRGGYTF

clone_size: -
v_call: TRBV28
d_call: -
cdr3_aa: CAARGRDFYNEQFF

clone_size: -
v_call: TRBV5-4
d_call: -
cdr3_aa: CAVSGGEKLFF

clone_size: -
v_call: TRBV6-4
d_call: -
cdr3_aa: CASSDSGMGGYTF

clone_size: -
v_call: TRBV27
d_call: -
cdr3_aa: CASKDTGGTDTQYF

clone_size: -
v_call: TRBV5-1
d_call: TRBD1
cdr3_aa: CASSSRGRVTEAFF

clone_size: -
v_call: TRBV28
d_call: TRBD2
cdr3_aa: CASSPLWAGVVDKDTQYF

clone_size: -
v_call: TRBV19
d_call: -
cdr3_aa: CASSILANDYGYTF

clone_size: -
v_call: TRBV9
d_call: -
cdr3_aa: CASSVYGDTSGNTIYF

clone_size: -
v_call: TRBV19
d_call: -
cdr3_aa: CASSKPQSGNTIYF